Listed below are T cell receptor beta chains from one sample, sequenced in a study of identical twins. In TCRdb, the 5' RACE reads were re-called with MiXCR into one record per CDR3 protein. The sample shows approximately 500,000 distinct CDR3 sequences, roughly 15% of them seen only once. These data also featured in a second study, about yellow fever vaccine responses in identical twins.

The sequenced sample consisted of CD4+ T cells sorted from blood. These receptors all come from a woman aged 18-29 years in good health. The CDR3 runs from the conserved cysteine through the conserved F or W. D genes are given only for firm matches. The size of a clone is reported for some rows only, either as once, few or many, or as a class for expanded clones.

j_call | d_call | v_call | clone_size | cdr3_nt | cdr3_aa
TRBJ1-1 | NA | TRBV28 | NA | TGTGCCAGCAGTTCTATGGGCGAAGCTTTCTTT | CASSSMGEAFF
TRBJ2-2 | NA | TRBV15 | few | TGTGCCACCAGCAGAGGCCGAAACACCGGGGAGCTGTTTTTT | CATSRGRNTGELFF
TRBJ2-2 | NA | TRBV29-1 | NA | TGCAGCGTTGGGGCCCCAGGCGGGTTATACACCGGGGAGCTGTTTTTT | CSVGAPGGLYTGELFF
TRBJ2-5 | NA | TRBV25-1 | once | TGTGCCAGCAGTGCCCCCAGGGGGGTCGGGGGCCCATCGGCAAGGGCCCAGTACTTC | CASSAPRGVGGPSARAQYF
TRBJ1-1 | NA | TRBV11-2 | few | TGTGCCAGCAGCTCCACAACAGGGAACACTGAAGCTTTCTTT | CASSSTTGNTEAFF
TRBJ2-6 | NA | TRBV15 | NA | TGTGCCACCAGCAGAGAAGGCTCTGGGGCCAACGTCCTGACTTTC | CATSREGSGANVLTF
TRBJ2-4 | TRBD1 | TRBV15 | many | TGTGCCACCAGCATCGGGACAGATTCCAAAAACATTCAGTACTTC | CATSIGTDSKNIQYF
TRBJ2-1 | TRBD2 | TRBV20-1 | NA | TGCAGTGCTAGGACCGGGACTAGCGGAGTTAATGAGCAGTTCTTC | CSARTGTSGVNEQFF
TRBJ1-2 | NA | TRBV18 | NA | TGTGCCAGCTCACCAGCGACAGTTACGCCATTGGGCTACACCTTC | CASSPATVTPLGYTF
TRBJ1-2 | TRBD1 | TRBV3-1 | NA | TGTGCCAGCAGCCCGGGACAGCACAACTATGGCTACACCTTC | CASSPGQHNYGYTF
TRBJ1-3 | NA | TRBV12-3/TRBV12-4 | many | TGTGCCAGCAGTTTTCGGACAGCTGGAAACACCATATATTTT | CASSFRTAGNTIYF
TRBJ2-7 | NA | TRBV2 | few | TGTGCCAGCAGAACCTCGATTACAGCGAACGAGCAGTACTTC | CASRTSITANEQYF
TRBJ2-2 | NA | TRBV2 | few | TGTGCCAGCAGTGTATCCCCGAACACCGGGGAGCTGTTTTTT | CASSVSPNTGELFF
TRBJ2-7 | NA | TRBV10-3 | few | TGTGCCATCAGTGAGGGGACTGCCCCCTACGAGCAGTACTTC | CAISEGTAPYEQYF
TRBJ2-1 | NA | TRBV14 | few | TGTGCCAGCAGCCAAGGTGGCAGAGACAATGAGCAGTTCTTC | CASSQGGRDNEQFF
TRBJ1-6 | TRBD1 | TRBV4-1 | NA | TGCGCCAGCAGCCAACCGGGACAGGGGATACCCCTCCACTTT | CASSQPGQGIPLHF
TRBJ2-3 | TRBD1 | TRBV20-1 | NA | TGCAGTGCCGACAGGGGTTCGGTTGATACGCAGTATTTT | CSADRGSVDTQYF
TRBJ2-7 | NA | TRBV3-1 | NA | TGTGCCAGCAGCCAAGATTTCCTTCGCATCGAGCAGTACTTC | CASSQDFLRIEQYF
TRBJ2-2 | NA | TRBV6-5 | NA | TGTGCCAGCAGGAGCGGTTGGTTGCTGTTTTTT | CASRSGWLLFF
TRBJ1-4 | NA | TRBV4-1 | NA | TGCGCCAGCAGCCACCCATACCAGGGACGGGTCCCATATCTTCCACTCCCAACTAATGAAAAACTGTTTTTT | CASSHPYQGRVPYLPLPTNEKLFF
TRBJ1-5 | TRBD1 | TRBV5-6 | few | TGTGCCAGCAGCCAACTCGGACAGGGTGATCAGCCCCAGCATTTT | CASSQLGQGDQPQHF
TRBJ1-5 | NA | TRBV10-3 | few | TGTGCCATCCGCAGGGCGGACAATCAGCCCCAGCATTTT | CAIRRADNQPQHF
TRBJ1-4 | NA | TRBV7-2 | few | TGTGCCAGCAGCTTATTTGAGAGAACTAATGAAAAACTGTTTTTT | CASSLFERTNEKLFF
TRBJ2-1 | NA | TRBV20-1 | NA | TGCAGAGGGGGGGGCGCCAATTACAATGAGCAGTTCTTC | CRGGGANYNEQFF
TRBJ1-1 | TRBD1 | TRBV5-1 | NA | TGCGCCAGCAGCTCCACTGACAGGGTCGGCACTGAAGCTTTCTTT | CASSSTDRVGTEAFF
TRBJ2-5 | TRBD2 | TRBV18 | few | TGTGCCAGCTATACCGGGAGGCAAGAGACCCAGTACTTC | CASYTGRQETQYF
TRBJ2-5 | TRBD2 | TRBV9 | few | TGTGCCAGCAGCGTAGGGGCTAGCGGGGGGCAAGAGACCCAGTACTTC | CASSVGASGGQETQYF
TRBJ1-2 | NA | TRBV20-1 | NA | TGCAGTGCTAGAGAAGGCAGGGGACTCCCCTATGGCTACACCTTC | CSAREGRGLPYGYTF
TRBJ2-5 | NA | TRBV3-1 | few | TGTGCCAGCAGACAGGGTGGCGTAGAGACCCAGTACTTC | CASRQGGVETQYF
TRBJ1-3 | TRBD1 | TRBV12-3/TRBV12-4 | few | TGTGCCAGCAGTCCAGGGGACAGCTCTGGAAACACCATATATTTT | CASSPGDSSGNTIYF
TRBJ1-2 | NA | TRBV20-1 | few | TGCAGTGCCGAACAGGGTAATGGCTACACCTTC | CSAEQGNGYTF
TRBJ2-5 | NA | TRBV5-1 | NA | TGCGCCAGCAGCTTGGGAAAGGGCGGAGAGACCCAGTACTTC | CASSLGKGGETQYF
TRBJ2-3 | TRBD2 | TRBV10-2 | few | TGCGCCAGCAGTGTGGCGGGGGGGATTTCAGATACGCAGTATTTT | CASSVAGGISDTQYF
TRBJ1-2 | TRBD1 | TRBV6-5 | few | TGTGCCAGCAGTTACTCTCCGGGACAGGGCTATGGCTACACCTTC | CASSYSPGQGYGYTF
TRBJ2-3 | TRBD2 | TRBV6-5 | NA | TGTGCCAGCAGTCACGGACTAGCGGGAGTGACAGATACGCAGTATTTT | CASSHGLAGVTDTQYF
TRBJ2-3 | NA | TRBV15 | NA | TGTGCCACCAGCCTGCGAAGGGACAGCACAGATACGCAGTATTTT | CATSLRRDSTDTQYF
TRBJ2-1 | NA | TRBV29-1 | NA | TGCAGCGTTGATTATGGGGGTCTAGGCAATGAGCAGTTCTTC | CSVDYGGLGNEQFF
TRBJ2-1 | TRBD2 | TRBV28 | few | TGTGCCAGCAGTTTTAAGCGGGGGGGCTACAATGAGCAGTTCTTC | CASSFKRGGYNEQFF
TRBJ2-3 | NA | TRBV7-9 | many | TGTGCCAGCAGCTTTTCATCCCCAGATACGCAGTATTTT | CASSFSSPDTQYF
TRBJ1-6 | TRBD1 | TRBV6-5 | NA | TGTGCCAGCAGTTACTCGGCGGGGACAGCCAATTCACCCCTCCACTTT | CASSYSAGTANSPLHF
TRBJ2-2 | TRBD2 | TRBV5-1 | many | TGCGCCAGCAGCTTGGTGCGGACTAGCAACACCGGGGAGCTGTTTTTT | CASSLVRTSNTGELFF
TRBJ1-1 | TRBD1 | TRBV12-3/TRBV12-4 | many | TGTGCCAGCAGCCCAAGGACAGGGGGCCGGGCTTTCTTT | CASSPRTGGRAFF
TRBJ2-5 | NA | TRBV20-1 | NA | TGCAGTGCTAGTATCAGGGAAGAGACCCAGTACTTC | CSASIREETQYF
TRBJ2-2 | NA | TRBV6-2/TRBV6-3 | few | TGTGCCAGCAGTTACTCGATGCAGGGTACCGGGGAGCTGTTTTTT | CASSYSMQGTGELFF
TRBJ2-2 | NA | TRBV6-1 | few | TGTGCCAGCAGTATCTACAGGGAAGGGGACACCGGGGAGCTGTTTTTT | CASSIYREGDTGELFF
TRBJ2-2 | NA | TRBV10-3 | NA | TGTGCCATCAGTGAGGCCACAGGAAGCACCGGGGAGCTGTTTTTT | CAISEATGSTGELFF
TRBJ1-1 | NA | TRBV27 | few | TGTGCCAGCAGTTTTCGTGAGGGGACTGAAGCTTTCTTT | CASSFREGTEAFF
TRBJ2-3 | NA | TRBV7-3 | many | TGTGCCAGCAGCTTAGGGGGACTAGATACGCAGTATTTT | CASSLGGLDTQYF
TRBJ1-3 | NA | TRBV6-5 | few | TGTGCCAGCAGTTACTCGGGGGGCTACTCTGGAAACACCATATATTTT | CASSYSGGYSGNTIYF
TRBJ1-1 | NA | TRBV20-1 | NA | TGCAGTGTAAGCGGAGGCACTGAAGCTTTCTTT | CSVSGGTEAFF
TRBJ1-4 | NA | TRBV6-5 | few | TGTGCCAGCAGTTACGGTCTCAATAATGAAAAACTGTTTTTT | CASSYGLNNEKLFF
TRBJ1-1 | NA | TRBV24-1 | few | TGTGCCACCAGTGATGACGGGGGACCTAACACTGAAGCTTTCTTT | CATSDDGGPNTEAFF
TRBJ2-5 | NA | TRBV12-3/TRBV12-4 | few | TGTGCCAGCAGGGACAACCGACAGCAAGAGACCCAGTACTTC | CASRDNRQQETQYF
TRBJ1-1 | TRBD1 | TRBV3-1 | few | TGTGCCAGCAGCTTCCGGGACAGGGGGCGTACTGAAGCTTTCTTT | CASSFRDRGRTEAFF
TRBJ2-5 | TRBD2 | TRBV7-8 | few | TGTGCCAGCAGCTTAGCTCGGACTAGGGAAGAGACCCAGTACTTC | CASSLARTREETQYF